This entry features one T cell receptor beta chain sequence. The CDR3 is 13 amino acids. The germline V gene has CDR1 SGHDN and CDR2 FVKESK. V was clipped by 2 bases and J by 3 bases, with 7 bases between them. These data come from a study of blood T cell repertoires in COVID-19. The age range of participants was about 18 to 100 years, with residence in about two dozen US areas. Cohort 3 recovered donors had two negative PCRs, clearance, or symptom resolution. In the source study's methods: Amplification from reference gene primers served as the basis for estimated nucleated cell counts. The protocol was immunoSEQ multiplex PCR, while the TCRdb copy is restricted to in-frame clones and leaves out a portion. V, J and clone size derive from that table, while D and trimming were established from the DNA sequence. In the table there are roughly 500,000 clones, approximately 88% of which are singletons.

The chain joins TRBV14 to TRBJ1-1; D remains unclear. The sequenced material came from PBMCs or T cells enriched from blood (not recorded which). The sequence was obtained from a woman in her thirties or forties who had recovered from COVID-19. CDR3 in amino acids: CASSQQVHTEAFF. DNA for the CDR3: TGTGCCAGCAGCCAACAGGTCCACACTGAAGCTTTCTTT.